This is a list of T cell receptor beta chains from one sample in a study of blood T cell repertoires in COVID-19. Clones were sequenced by immunoSEQ multiplex PCR, and TCRdb holds only the in-frame ones, with some missing. The table includes 50,000 to 75,000 clones, about three quarters detected once. The sequenced sample consisted of peripheral blood. The receptors here all came from a woman aged 80 or older with acute or convalescent COVID-19. Both conserved end residues are trimmed from each CDR3.

TRBJ2-5	TRBV18	11	ASSPGRGETQY
TRBJ1-1	TRBV7-9	16	ASSPRSGTGGLGTEAF
TRBJ2-7	TRBV29-1	10	SVGDSVWEQY
TRBJ2-1	TRBV10-2	12	ASSVSGRTNEQF
TRBJ2-5	TRBV7-9	13	ASSRSGRAQETQY
TRBJ2-1	TRBV5-1	14	ASSPSSGITYNEQF
TRBJ1-5	TRBV7-8	15	ASSDWARRGRNQPQH
TRBJ1-1	TRBV19	14	ASSIGGAGGGTEAF
TRBJ2-2	TRBV13	13	ASSPPSSYPGELF
TRBJ2-2	TRBV7-2	14	ASSLDFAVNTGELF
TRBJ2-3	TRBV24-1	17	ATSDRGTSGGLSTDTQY
TRBJ2-2	TRBV28	14	ASRPILAGYTGELF
TRBJ2-1	TRBV6-5	12	ASKREDSYNEQF
TRBJ1-6	TRBV28	14	ASSLVRRARGSPLH
TRBJ2-7	TRBV5-1	13	ASGRTSGDSYEQY
TRBJ1-4	TRBV5-1	13	ASSPGTGRREKLF
TRBJ1-2	TRBV3-1/TRBV3-2	11	ASSPGRERGYT
TRBJ1-5	TRBV10-3	10	AISDFGQPQH
TRBJ2-7	TRBV2	15	ASSGTWTSGRAGEQY
TRBJ1-1	TRBV10-2	12	ASGQGLLSTEAF
TRBJ2-1	TRBV19	14	ASRGGAGGRHNEQF
TRBJ1-4	TRBV18	11	ASSRSVNEKLF
TRBJ1-2	TRBV3-1/TRBV3-2	11	ASSHRGMGGYT
TRBJ2-1	TRBV3-1/TRBV3-2	13	ASSQGWSSYNEQF
TRBJ2-3	TRBV28	15	ASSPGGLAGDSDTQY
TRBJ1-2	TRBV7-9	11	ASSLQGYYGYT
TRBJ1-2	TRBV7-2	13	ASSLPGAPGNSYT
TRBJ1-1	TRBV5-8	11	ASSFIRNTEAF
TRBJ2-1	TRBV2	12	ASSELAGGGEQF
TRBJ2-5	TRBV4-1	13	ASSQETTGAAAQY
TRBJ2-2	TRBV28	13	ASRPTSGNTGELF
TRBJ2-1	TRBV19	12	ASRTSGRPREQF
TRBJ2-7	TRBV28	13	ASSLGTSGILGQY
TRBJ2-7	TRBV18	11	ASSLGLEKEQY
TRBJ2-2	TRBV6-6	12	ASSRLAGDRELF
TRBJ2-7	TRBV29-1	11	SVARRGLVEQY
TRBJ2-7	TRBV3-1/TRBV3-2	11	ASSQGHPQRWY
TRBJ1-3	TRBV2	13	ASLGGPTGGNTIY
TRBJ2-1	TRBV10-1	12	ASSLGPGGEEQF
TRBJ1-2	TRBV7-8	14	ASSPNRDRGRYGYT
TRBJ2-7	TRBV6-2/TRBV6-3	15	ASSTTTSGSTLYEQY
TRBJ2-1	TRBV7-3	12	ASSFGGGGNEQF
TRBJ2-1	TRBV27	15	ASSPSGTSGRRGEQF
TRBJ2-5	TRBV7-2	12	ASSLRGTGETQY
TRBJ1-2	TRBV4-2	10	ASAGTEYGYT
TRBJ2-6	TRBV11-2	13	ASSQGHSGANVLT
TRBJ1-6	TRBV2	12	ASSELVRNSPLH
TRBJ1-6	TRBV5-1	14	ASSLAGGAPDSPLH
TRBJ2-2	TRBV7-9	13	ASISDSVNTGELF
TRBJ2-2	TRBV24-1	18	ATSDFGLAGADSNTGELF
TRBJ2-7	TRBV4-1	14	ASSQVRGRVVHEQY
TRBJ2-5	TRBV5-1	12	ASTQGTAQETQY
TRBJ2-2	TRBV4-3	15	ASSQTPAGGSAGELF
TRBJ2-1	TRBV19	13	ASTRGGGLGYEQF
TRBJ1-1	TRBV7-9	12	ATTWAGAGTEAF
TRBJ2-7	TRBV6-6	12	ASQPPGPLHEQY
TRBJ2-4	TRBV7-3	14	ASSLEGALTKNIQY